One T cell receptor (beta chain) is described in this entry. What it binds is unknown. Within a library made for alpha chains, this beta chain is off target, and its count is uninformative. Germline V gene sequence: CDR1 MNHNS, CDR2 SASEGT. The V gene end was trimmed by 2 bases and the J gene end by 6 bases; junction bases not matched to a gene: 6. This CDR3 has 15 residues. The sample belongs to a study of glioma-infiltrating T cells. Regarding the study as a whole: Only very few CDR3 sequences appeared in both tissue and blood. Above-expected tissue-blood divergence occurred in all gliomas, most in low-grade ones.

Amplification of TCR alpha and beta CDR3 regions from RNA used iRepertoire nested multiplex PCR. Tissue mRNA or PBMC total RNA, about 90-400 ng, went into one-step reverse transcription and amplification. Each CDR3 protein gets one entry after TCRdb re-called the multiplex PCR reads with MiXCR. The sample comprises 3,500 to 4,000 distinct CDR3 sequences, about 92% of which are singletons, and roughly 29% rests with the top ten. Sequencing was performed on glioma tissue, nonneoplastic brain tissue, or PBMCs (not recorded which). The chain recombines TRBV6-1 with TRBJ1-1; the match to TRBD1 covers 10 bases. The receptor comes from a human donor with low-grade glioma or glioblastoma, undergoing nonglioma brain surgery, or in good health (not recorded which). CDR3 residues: CASSERGQGSAEAFF. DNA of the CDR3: TGTGCCAGCAGTGAACGGGGACAGGGGTCTGCTGAAGCTTTCTTT.